The rows below give T cell receptor beta chains drawn from one sample of a study of CD8 T cells in ankylosing spondylitis. MiXCR, run by TCRdb on the 5' RACE reads, gives a single entry per CDR3 protein. The table records some 300,000 distinct CDR3 sequences, less than 25% of them present only once. Material: blood, either unsorted or a sorted T cell fraction (not recorded which). The source of these receptors is a female donor with ankylosing spondylitis or in good health (not recorded which). Both conserved end residues are part of each CDR3. The order of the fields is D gene, clone size, CDR3 length, V gene, J gene, CDR3 DNA, CDR3 protein. The D gene is left open where the match is weak. A clone size is listed for some rows: how often the clone was seen (once, few, many), or a class if it is expanded.

>TRBD2|many|14|TRBV29-1|TRBJ2-1
TGCAGCTCCCGAAAGCGGGATGGCGACAATGAGCAGTTCTTC
CSSRKRDGDNEQFF
>TRBD1|-|15|TRBV19|TRBJ1-1
TGTGCCAGTAGTGTTCAGACAGGGAAAGGGACTGAAGCTTTCTTT
CASSVQTGKGTEAFF
>-|many|14|TRBV7-9|TRBJ2-3
TGTGCCAGCAGCGGGGGACTTTTCACAGATACGCAGTATTTT
CASSGGLFTDTQYF
>-|-|13|TRBV30|TRBJ1-2
TGTGCCTGGAGTCCCGGACAAACAAGAGGCTACACCTTC
CAWSPGQTRGYTF
>TRBD1|-|14|TRBV7-2|TRBJ2-7
TGTGCCAGCAGCCAGGACAGGGGTCTCTACGAGCAGTACTTC
CASSQDRGLYEQYF
>-|-|15|TRBV4-3|TRBJ2-7
TGCGCCAGCAGCCAAGGTGGGGGACTTCCCTACGAGCAGTACTTC
CASSQGGGLPYEQYF
>-|-|13|TRBV10-3|TRBJ2-3
TGTGCCATCTCCAGGTTGAAGTCAGATACGCAGTATTTT
CAISRLKSDTQYF
>-|-|14|TRBV20-1|TRBJ2-7
TGCAGTGCGGAGACGACAGGTGGGGAGGACGAGCAGTACTTC
CSAETTGGEDEQYF
>-|many|12|TRBV6-6|TRBJ1-1
TGTGCCAGCAGTTACTCCCGGGACAAGGCTTTCTTT
CASSYSRDKAFF
>-|-|13|TRBV20-1|TRBJ2-1
TGCAGTGCTACAGCCCGTTTAGGCAATGAGCAGTTCTTC
CSATARLGNEQFF